A single sample gave rise to the 20 T cell receptor beta chains below, sequenced in a study of T-cell reconstitution after alpha-beta-depleted transplantation in children. Unique molecular identifiers were incorporated when the TCRbeta library was constructed. Via MiXCR, TCRdb re-called the PCR reads, giving one row per CDR3 protein. The top ten hold roughly 40% of the sample, which has roughly 350,000 distinct CDR3 sequences, about 16% seen once. The source was PBMCs, mostly from graft donor cells, collected 360 days after TCRalphabeta/CD19-depleted stem cell transplant. Receptor source: a male patient aged 2-15 years who had a stem cell transplant for acute lymphoblastic leukemia, so the T cells may come from the graft donor.

J is TRBJ2-2 and V is TRBV10-2; D call uncertain. The CDR3 is made up of 18 amino acids. The ends were cut back, 5 bases at V and 2 bases at J, with 21 bases in the middle. In germline, CDR1 is WSHSY, CDR2 SAAADI. The chain's CDR3 is CASSFPSTALLNTGELFF. CDR3 in DNA: TGCGCCAGCAGTTTTCCTAGTACAGCCCTACTCAACACCGGGGAGCTGTTTTTT.

This clonotype appeared a few times. The chain is built from TRBV28 and TRBJ2-2; D call uncertain. Germline V CDR1 and CDR2: MDHEN, SYDVKM. V lost 4 bases and J 6 bases, leaving 12 bases between the germline ends. There are 14 residues in the CDR3. The CDR3 is CASSSFGEAGELFF. The CDR3 bases are TGTGCCAGCAGTTCGTTTGGAGAGGCCGGGGAGCTGTTTTTT.

This rearrangement joins TRBV15 to TRBJ2-3; D could derive from TRBD1 or TRBD2 (5 bases each). From germline, CDR1 is LNHNV and CDR2 YYDKDF (reference sequence). The CDR3 totals 16 residues. The V and J ends lost 1 base and 1 base respectively, with 12 bases between them. CDR3 sequence: CATSRVPRGRTDTQYF. Written as DNA, the CDR3 is TGTGCCACCAGCAGAGTACCTCGGGGCCGCACAGATACGCAGTATTTT.

V and J are TRBV4-2 and TRBJ1-5; the D is unclear. This CDR3 is 18 amino acids long. Trimming removed 0 bases from V and 0 bases from J, with 15 bases in between. Germline loops: CDR1 LGHNA, CDR2 YNFKEQ. The CDR3 bases are TGTGCCAGCAGCCAAGATCCCGACTTCTTCCTTAGCAATCAGCCCCAGCATTTT. Translation gives CASSQDPDFFLSNQPQHF.

The rearrangement joins TRBV11-2 to TRBJ1-6; tentative D call: TRBD1 (6 bases). The V end was cut by 0 bases, the J end by 9 bases, with 27 bases between. This CDR3 comprises 20 residues. Germline assignment: CDR1 SGHAT and CDR2 FQNNGV. The CDR3 is CASSLDGGFVGGLRGSPLHF. CDR3 coding DNA: TGTGCCAGCAGCTTAGACGGAGGTTTCGTGGGGGGCCTCCGGGGTTCACCCCTCCACTTT.

This clonotype has a handful of counts. The rearrangement joins TRBV29-1 to TRBJ1-2, with D uncertain. The germline CDR1 and CDR2 sequences are SQVTM and ANQGSEA. The germline V and J ends were trimmed by 4 bases and 8 bases, with 11 bases remaining between them. There are 11 residues in the CDR3. The chain's CDR3 is CSVGVEAGYTF. The CDR3 DNA reads TGCAGCGTTGGGGTAGAAGCGGGCTACACCTTC.

The chain combines TRBV7-9 with TRBJ1-2; D is uncertain. The CDR3 covers 16 residues. CDR1 is SEHNR, CDR2 FQNEAQ, per germline (reference sequence). V dropped 4 bases and J dropped 4 bases, with 19 bases sitting between them. The DNA for the CDR3 is TGTGCCAGCAGCTCCTCCCTCCTTGACACCTTCTATGGCTACACCTTC. It translates to CASSSSLLDTFYGYTF.

Only a few counts were recorded for this clonotype. This sequence joins TRBV18 and TRBJ1-6; a possible D gene is TRBD1 (6 bases). CDR1 and CDR2 (germline): KGHSH, LQKENI. V was shortened by 8 bases and J by 7 bases, with 21 bases between the two germline ends. This CDR3 spans 16 amino acids. The CDR3 reads CASTDRRDKVNSPLHF. The CDR3 DNA reads as TGTGCCAGCACGGACCGAAGGGACAAAGTGAATTCACCCCTCCACTTT.

A few counts support this clonotype. This chain uses TRBV28 with TRBJ2-3; 8 bases line up with TRBD1. The CDR3 is 15 amino acids. Trimming removed 3 bases from V and 1 base from J; junction bases left unmatched: 3. Germline CDR1 MDHEN, CDR2 SYDVKM. The CDR3 is CASSFQTGGTDTQYF. CDR3 in DNA: TGTGCCAGCAGTTTCCAGACAGGGGGCACAGATACGCAGTATTTT.

The table lists this clonotype with many counts. The chain employs TRBV4-1 and TRBJ2-7; 7 bases agree with TRBD1. The V gene's germline CDR1 is MGHRA and CDR2 YSYEKL. The CDR3 covers 14 residues. Germline trimming cut 1 base from V and 2 bases from J; bases unmatched to any gene: 2. The CDR3, as DNA: TGCGCCAGCAGCCAAGCAGGGGGAACCTACGAGCAGTACTTC. Its translation: CASSQAGGTYEQYF.

Comments on this clonotype: The junction and the germline gene differ at one end; a read error may be behind it. The chain combines TRBV3-1 with TRBJ2-3; 9 bases are a match to TRBD2. CDR1 is LGHDT and CDR2 is YNNKEL in the germline V gene (reference sequence). CDR3 length: 19 residues. CDR3 bases: TGTACCAGCAGCCCAAAACCTACCCGACTAGCGGCCCTCACAGATACGCAGTATTTT. Residues: CTSSPKPTRLAALTDTQYF.

This chain joins TRBV6-2 or TRBV6-3 and TRBJ2-5, with D possibly TRBD2 on 6 matching bases. Germline CDR1 and CDR2: MNHEY and SVGEGT. The ends were cut back, 6 bases at V and 0 bases at J, with 17 bases in the middle. The CDR3 totals 16 residues. The CDR3 is CASSHARGSYQETQYF. CDR3 coding DNA: TGTGCCAGCAGCCACGCGCGGGGATCGTACCAAGAGACCCAGTACTTC.

This clonotype was seen a few times. The chain links TRBV24-1 to TRBJ2-5; 11 positions match TRBD1. Germline V gives CDR1 KGHDR, CDR2 SFDVKD. The J segment lost 5 bases and the V segment lost 5 bases, leaving 6 bases of the junction unmatched. The CDR3 consists of 15 residues. CDR3 residues: CATSGLRDRGETQYF. The CDR3 bases are TGTGCCACCAGTGGCCTCCGGGACAGGGGGGAGACCCAGTACTTC.

In the case of this clonotype: It is likely a read error, because the conserved phenylalanine at the end of the CDR3 is missing. This rearrangement joins TRBV5-5 to TRBJ1-1; 7 bases fit TRBD1. Unmatched junction bases numbered 4, after V lost 1 base and J lost 1 base. This CDR3 spans 15 amino acids. From germline, CDR1 is SGHKS and CDR2 YYEKEE (reference sequence). The CDR3: CASSLTRTGNTEAFY. DNA of the CDR3: TGTGCCAGCAGCTTGACTCGGACAGGGAACACTGAAGCTTTCTAT.

This chain connects TRBV7-9 to TRBJ2-7, with unresolved D. Germline V lookup: CDR1 SEHNR, CDR2 FQNEAQ (reference sequence). This CDR3 is built from 14 residues. V lost 5 bases and J 10 bases, leaving 21 bases between the germline ends. This CDR3 reads CASSHRLVPNLQYF. CDR3 nucleotide sequence: TGTGCCAGCAGCCATCGGCTAGTACCCAACCTCCAGTACTTC.

The genes are TRBV29-1 and TRBJ1-1, with D possibly matching TRBD1 (6 bases). V dropped 4 bases and J dropped 1 base, with 13 bases sitting between them. Germline V gives CDR1 SQVTM, CDR2 ANQGSEA. The CDR3 runs 14 residues. The DNA for the CDR3 is TGCAGCGTTGCGGGGGGCAGCGGGAACACTGAAGCTTTCTTT. It is translated as CSVAGGSGNTEAFF.

This chain connects TRBV12-3 or TRBV12-4 to TRBJ2-4; possibly TRBD1 for D (6 bases). Trimming took off 1 base at V and 11 bases at J, with 12 bases between the two ends. The CDR3 loop spans 13 amino acids. DNA of the CDR3: TGTGCCAGCAGTTTAGACAGGGAAGAAGTTCAGTACTTC. Translating gives CASSLDREEVQYF.

This clonotype appeared a few times. V is TRBV4-3 and J is TRBJ1-6; D remains unclear. Between the trimmed V and J ends, which lost 0 bases and 4 bases, there was a span of 4 bases. This CDR3 contains 14 residues. CDR1 and CDR2 from the germline V gene are LGHNA and YSLEER. CDR3: CASSQEEYNSPLHF. CDR3 DNA sequence: TGCGCCAGCAGCCAAGAGGAATATAATTCACCCCTCCACTTT.

This clonotype was detected a few times. This sequence joins TRBV4-3 and TRBJ2-2; maybe TRBD2 (6 bases). The CDR3 sequence is 14 residues long. Germline CDR1 LGHNA, CDR2 YSLEER. Trimming shortened V by 0 bases and J by 7 bases, and 9 bases separated the two germline ends. The CDR3, as DNA: TGCGCCAGCAGCCAAGATGGGAGGAACGGGGAGCTGTTTTTT. Translation: CASSQDGRNGELFF.

The rearrangement links TRBV5-1 to TRBJ2-1; either TRBD1 or TRBD2 may supply D (5 bases each). Trimming cost V 3 bases and J 0 bases, with 10 bases left between them. The CDR3 totals 15 residues. The germline CDR1 and CDR2 sequences are SGHRS and YFSETQ. The CDR3 DNA sequence: TGCGCCAGCAGCTGGGGGACCCGCTCCTACAATGAGCAGTTCTTC. Translating it yields CASSWGTRSYNEQFF. Using reference TRBV5-1 and TRBJ2-1 for the parts outside the CDR3, the full variable domain is KAGVTQTPRYLIKTRGQQVTLSCSPISGHRSVSWYQQTPGQGLQFLFEYFSETQRNKGNFPGRFSGRQFSNSRSEMNVSTLELGDSALYLCASSWGTRSYNEQFFGPGTRLTVL.